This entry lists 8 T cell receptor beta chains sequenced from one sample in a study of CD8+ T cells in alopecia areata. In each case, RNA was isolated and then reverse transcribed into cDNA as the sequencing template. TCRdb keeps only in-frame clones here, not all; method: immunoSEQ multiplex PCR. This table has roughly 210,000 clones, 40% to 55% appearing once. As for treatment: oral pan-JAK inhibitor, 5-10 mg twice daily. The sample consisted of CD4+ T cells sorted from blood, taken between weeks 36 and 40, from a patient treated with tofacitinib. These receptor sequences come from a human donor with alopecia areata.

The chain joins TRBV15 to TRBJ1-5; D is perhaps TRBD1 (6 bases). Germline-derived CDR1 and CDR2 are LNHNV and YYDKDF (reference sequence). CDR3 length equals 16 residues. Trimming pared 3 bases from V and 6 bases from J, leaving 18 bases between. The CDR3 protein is CATSRPWGAVVQPQHF. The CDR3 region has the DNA TGTGCCACCAGCAGGCCCTGGGGGGCAGTGGTTCAGCCCCAGCATTTT.

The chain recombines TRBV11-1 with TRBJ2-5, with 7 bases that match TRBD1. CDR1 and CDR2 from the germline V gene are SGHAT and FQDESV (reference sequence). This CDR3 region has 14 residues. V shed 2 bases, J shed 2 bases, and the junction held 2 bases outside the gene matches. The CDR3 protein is CASSLLTGQETQYF. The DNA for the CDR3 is TGTGCCAGCAGCTTACTGACAGGGCAAGAGACCCAGTACTTC.

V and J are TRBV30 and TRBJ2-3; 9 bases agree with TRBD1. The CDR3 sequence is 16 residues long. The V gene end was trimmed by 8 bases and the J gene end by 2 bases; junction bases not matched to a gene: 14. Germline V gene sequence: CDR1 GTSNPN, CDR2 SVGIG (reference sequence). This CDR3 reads CARTGGRTPLTDTQYF. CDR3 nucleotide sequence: TGTGCCCGTACAGGGGGCCGGACCCCTCTCACAGATACGCAGTATTTT.

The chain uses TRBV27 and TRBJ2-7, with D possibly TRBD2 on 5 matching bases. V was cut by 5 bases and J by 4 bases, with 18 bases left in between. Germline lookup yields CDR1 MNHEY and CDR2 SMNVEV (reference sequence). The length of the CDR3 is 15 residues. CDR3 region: CASSAAWRGKYEQYF. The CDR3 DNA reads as TGTGCCAGCAGTGCCGCGTGGAGAGGGAAATACGAGCAGTACTTC.

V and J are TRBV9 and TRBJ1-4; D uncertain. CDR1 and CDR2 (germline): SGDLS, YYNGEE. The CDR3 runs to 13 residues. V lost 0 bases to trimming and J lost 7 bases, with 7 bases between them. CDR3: CASSVGHFEKLFF. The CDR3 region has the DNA TGTGCCAGCAGCGTAGGACATTTTGAAAAACTGTTTTTT.

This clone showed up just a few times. The CDR3: CASSLGPGGSGTQETQYF. In nucleotides, the CDR3 is TGCGCCAGCAGCTTGGGGCCAGGGGGCAGCGGAACCCAAGAGACCCAGTACTTC. The V call is TRBV5-1, the J call TRBJ2-5, with TRBD1 matching 8 bases. Trimming at V came to 0 bases and at J to 1 base, leaving 11 bases not matched to a gene. This CDR3 region has 18 residues. Germline lookup yields CDR1 SGHRS and CDR2 YFSETQ.

CDR3 sequence (DNA): TGTGCCAGCAACACGTGGGACAAAATGAACACTGAAGCTTTCTTT. It specifies CASNTWDKMNTEAFF. The V and J genes are TRBV7-2 and TRBJ1-1; a possible D gene is TRBD1 (6 bases). CDR3 length: 15 amino acids. V was trimmed by 7 bases and J by 0 bases, leaving 15 bases between them. Per the germline V gene, CDR1 is SGHTA and CDR2 is FQGNSA. Filled out from reference TRBV7-2 and TRBJ1-1, the complete variable domain reads GAGVSQSPSNKVTEKGKDVELRCDPISGHTALYWYRQSLGQGLEFLIYFQGNSAPDKSGLPSDRFSAERTGGSVSTLTIQRTQQEDSAVYLCASNTWDKMNTEAFFGQGTRLTVV.

CDR3 amino acids: CASSQRGNTGELFF. The DNA of the CDR3 is TGCGCCAGCAGCCAAAGGGGGAACACCGGGGAGCTGTTTTTT. V usage is TRBV4-1 and J usage is TRBJ2-2, with D maybe TRBD1 (5 bases). V was clipped by 2 bases and J by 1 base, with 5 bases between them. Germline V gives CDR1 MGHRA, CDR2 YSYEKL. The CDR3 sequence is 14 residues long.